These T cell receptor beta chains were read from a single sample in a study of metastatic and nonmetastatic thyroid tumors. Using MiXCR, TCRdb reanalyzed the PCR reads. The sample holds about 35,000 clones, about 29% seen once. Sequenced input: blood. These receptors originate from a female donor with papillary thyroid cancer or a benign thyroid nodule (not recorded which). Some clones in this sample may be carry-over from other donors' samples. CDR3s include the opening cysteine and the closing phenylalanine or tryptophan. The D gene is left open where the match is weak. The size entry is marked missing in some rows and otherwise reads once, few, many or a size class.

v_call	clone_size	j_call	d_call	cdr3_nt	cdr3_aa
TRBV27	NA	TRBJ2-7	NA	TGTGCCAGCAGTTCCCGGGACACTTCCTTCTACGAGCAGTACTTC	CASSSRDTSFYEQYF
TRBV7-6	NA	TRBJ2-7	TRBD1	TGTGCCAGCATCCCTTGGACAGGGGGTAACGAGCAGTACTTC	CASIPWTGGNEQYF
TRBV18	few	TRBJ2-2	NA	TGTGCCAGCTCCTACTACCAGAAGAACGCGAACACCGGGGAGCTGTTTTTT	CASSYYQKNANTGELFF
TRBV5-4	many	TRBJ2-3	NA	TGCGCCAGCAGCTTGGAGCTCATCACAGATACGCAGTATTTT	CASSLELITDTQYF
TRBV12-3/TRBV12-4	many	TRBJ1-1	NA	TGTGCCAGCAGCACTACGGAGGGGACTGAAGCTTTCTTT	CASSTTEGTEAFF
TRBV6-4	many	TRBJ2-1	TRBD1	TGTGCCAGCAGTGACTCAGAGACAGGGTCCAATGAGCAGTTCTTC	CASSDSETGSNEQFF
TRBV6-1	medium-sized	TRBJ2-7	NA	TGTGCCAGCACCCAGGGTGGGTCTTACTTCTACGAGCAGTACTTC	CASTQGGSYFYEQYF